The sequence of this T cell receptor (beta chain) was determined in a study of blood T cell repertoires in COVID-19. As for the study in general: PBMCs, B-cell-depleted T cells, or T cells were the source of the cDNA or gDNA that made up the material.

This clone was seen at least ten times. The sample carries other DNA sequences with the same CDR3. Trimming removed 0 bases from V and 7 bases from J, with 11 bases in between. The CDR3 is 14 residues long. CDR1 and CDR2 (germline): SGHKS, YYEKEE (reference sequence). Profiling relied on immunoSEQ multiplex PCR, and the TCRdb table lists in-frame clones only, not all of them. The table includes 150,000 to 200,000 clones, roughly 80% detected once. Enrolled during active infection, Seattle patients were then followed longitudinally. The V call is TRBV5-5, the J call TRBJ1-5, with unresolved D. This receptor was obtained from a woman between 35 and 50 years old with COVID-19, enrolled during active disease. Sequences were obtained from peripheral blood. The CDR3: CASSLEGGGQPQHF. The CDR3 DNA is TGTGCCAGCAGCTTGGAGGGAGGAGGCCAGCCCCAGCATTTT.